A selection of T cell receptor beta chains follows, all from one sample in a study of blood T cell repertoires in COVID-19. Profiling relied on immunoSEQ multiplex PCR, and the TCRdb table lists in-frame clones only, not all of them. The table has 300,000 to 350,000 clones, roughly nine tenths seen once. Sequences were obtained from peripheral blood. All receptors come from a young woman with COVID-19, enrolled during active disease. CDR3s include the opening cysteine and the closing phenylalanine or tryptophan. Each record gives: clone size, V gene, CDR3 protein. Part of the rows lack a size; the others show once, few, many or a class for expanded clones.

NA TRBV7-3 CASSSAGTHEQFF
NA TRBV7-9 CASSLERGRDFPMLEQYF
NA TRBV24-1 CATSEIAGRTDTQYF
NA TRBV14 CASSQAQVTDTQYF
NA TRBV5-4 CASRRQQMNTEAFF
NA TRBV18 CASSPGVRQGTYEQYF
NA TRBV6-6 CASRPQGGNQPQHF
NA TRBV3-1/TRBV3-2 CASSRGQGPISNQPQHF
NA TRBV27 CASSLLGGGGYTF
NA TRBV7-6 CASSLPGLNTGELFF
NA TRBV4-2 CASSQEPSVDNEQFF
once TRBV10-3 CAISDLDRPGNTIYF
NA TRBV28 CASTGQAPREKLFF
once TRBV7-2 CASTLDGNTEAFF
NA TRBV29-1 CSVAYRLRDEKLFF
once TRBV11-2 CASSLAGTSATDTQYF
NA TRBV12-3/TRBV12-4 CASSPRGETQYF
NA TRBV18 CASSGQTEQFF
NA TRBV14 CASSQILDGLYGYTF
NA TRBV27 CASSYDRGPSLTF
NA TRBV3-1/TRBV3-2 CASSQISSNQPQHF
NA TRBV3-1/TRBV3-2 CASSQDLWNTEAFF
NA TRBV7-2 CASSSGLAGGRETQYF
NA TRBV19 CASSLGGSPLHF
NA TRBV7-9 CASTPQGNTEAFF
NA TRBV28 CASTGGQGGSGANVLTF
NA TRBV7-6 CASSPGTGVINEQFF
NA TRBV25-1 CASSEWTGDISPLHF
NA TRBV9 CASSVDPGSEQYF
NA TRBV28 CASKATRETQYF
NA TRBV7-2 CASSLMGGSSGNTIYF
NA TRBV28 CASSLPVTSGINTGELFF
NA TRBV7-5 CVRSPFKDFSGEQYF
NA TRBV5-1 CASSLTGAVGTEAFF
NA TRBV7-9 CASSSTLTGGIGDTEAFF
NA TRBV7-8 CASSPPGTSILPGELFF
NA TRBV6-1 CASSDTAPPEGAAFF
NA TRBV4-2 CASSPPPPTVGGTEAFF
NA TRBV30 CAWRAKTGRSNQPQHF
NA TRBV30 CAWSVPRASTDTQYF
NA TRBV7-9 CASSIYNEQFF
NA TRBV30 CAWRLENTIYF
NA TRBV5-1 CASSLEASTYEQYF
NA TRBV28 CASSLGLYEQYF
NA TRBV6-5 CASIAGGNQPQHF
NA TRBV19 CASRPQSPNTEAFF
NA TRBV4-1 CASRRSTGERTEAFF